The rows below give T cell receptor beta chains drawn from one sample of a study of beta chain features in type 1 diabetes. Here immunoSEQ multiplex PCR was the method, and the copy in TCRdb shows in-frame clones only, minus some. This table holds some 270,000 clones, about 14% found once. Input material: naive CD4+ T cells from blood. Receptors were obtained from a woman aged 40-49 years in good health. CDR3s include the opening cysteine and the closing phenylalanine or tryptophan. Each record gives: CDR3 DNA, CDR3 protein, D gene, V gene, clone size, J gene. The D gene is left open where the match is weak. The listing skips clone size in some rows; elsewhere it reads once, few, many or a size class.

TGCGCCAGCAGCAGGGACAGGCCGTACGAGCAGTACTTC | CASSRDRPYEQYF | TRBD1 | TRBV5-1 | - | TRBJ2-7
TGTGCCAGTAGTATTGGGACAGGGAACACTGAAGCTTTCTTT | CASSIGTGNTEAFF | TRBD1 | TRBV19 | few | TRBJ1-1
TGTGCCAGCCAAGTGGACAGGGCGTTCGGTCAGCCCCAGCATTTT | CASQVDRAFGQPQHF | TRBD1 | TRBV2 | - | TRBJ1-5
TGTGCCAGCAGCTTAGAGACAGGTAGCAATCAGCCCCAGCATTTT | CASSLETGSNQPQHF | - | TRBV7-2 | few | TRBJ1-5
TGTGCCAGCAGCTTTGACAGGACCCAGTACTTC | CASSFDRTQYF | - | TRBV7-2 | - | TRBJ2-5
TGTGCCAGCAGTTTTCGGACAGGAATAAACACTGAAGCTTTCTTT | CASSFRTGINTEAFF | TRBD1 | TRBV27 | - | TRBJ1-1
TGTGCCAGCAGTTCGTGGACAAGGAACACCGGGGAGCTGTTTTTT | CASSSWTRNTGELFF | - | TRBV6-5 | few | TRBJ2-2
TGTGCCAGCAGCTTAGGCGAACAGGTCTCCCGTTATGGCTACACCTTC | CASSLGEQVSRYGYTF | - | TRBV11-2 | few | TRBJ1-2
TGTGCCAGCAGTGAAGGCGGCCTATCGAAAGAGACCCAGTACTTC | CASSEGGLSKETQYF | - | TRBV2 | few | TRBJ2-5
TGTGCCAGCAGCTTAGACAGGGCAGGACAGCCCCAGCATTTT | CASSLDRAGQPQHF | - | TRBV11-2 | - | TRBJ1-5
TGTGCCAGCAGCTTGGACAGAAGCTCCTACAATGAGCAGTTCTTC | CASSLDRSSYNEQFF | - | TRBV5-4 | few | TRBJ2-1
TGCGCCAGCAGCTTGGGAGGCAGGGAATCAAATTCACCCCTCCACTTT | CASSLGGRESNSPLHF | - | TRBV5-1 | few | TRBJ1-6
TGTGCCAGTAGTACTGGCGGGGGGGCCTCCGAGCAGTACTTC | CASSTGGGASEQYF | TRBD2 | TRBV19 | few | TRBJ2-7
TGTGCCAGCAGTTTAGCGGGACAAACGAACAATGAGCAGTTCTTC | CASSLAGQTNNEQFF | TRBD2 | TRBV6-5 | - | TRBJ2-1
TGTGCCAGCCATGCGAGCCCTGGCAGGCCTCGGGATACGCAGTATTTT | CASHASPGRPRDTQYF | - | TRBV19 | - | TRBJ2-3
TGTGCCAGCAGCCAAGATCCCGGGGGGTTGGGCTACACCTTC | CASSQDPGGLGYTF | - | TRBV4-2 | few | TRBJ1-2
TGTGCCAGCAGTGCATCATCAAGACAGGGATACGAGCAGTACTTC | CASSASSRQGYEQYF | TRBD1 | TRBV6-1 | few | TRBJ2-7
TGTGCCTCTAAGGAGGGACAGGGGGCACTTGAGACCCAGTACTTC | CASKEGQGALETQYF | TRBD1 | TRBV19 | few | TRBJ2-5
TGTGCCAGCAGTACAAGGGGGGCCTCAGGGACAGGGAACACTGAAGCTTTCTTT | CASSTRGASGTGNTEAFF | TRBD1 | TRBV2 | few | TRBJ1-1
TGTGCCAGCAGCGTAGTTTCTGGGACTAGCCTAACCGAGCAGTACTTC | CASSVVSGTSLTEQYF | TRBD2 | TRBV9 | - | TRBJ2-7